One and the same sample provided the 25 T cell receptor beta chains below, sequenced in a study of graft-versus-host responses after intestinal transplantation. TCRdb keeps only in-frame clones here, not all; method: immunoSEQ multiplex PCR. The table shows around 88,000 clones, with about four fifths occurring only once. What these receptors recognize is not known. The sequencing used unstimulated CD8+ T cells sorted from spleen or lymph node cells, collected before intestinal transplant. These receptors were obtained from a human donor who received an intestinal transplant.

The chain joins TRBV7-9 to TRBJ2-7; 12 positions agree with TRBD1. The CDR3 contains 17 residues. CDR1 is SEHNR and CDR2 is FQNEAQ in the germline V gene (reference sequence). V was pared by 5 bases and J by 2 bases, with 10 bases of the junction left unmatched. The CDR3 protein is CASSPRDRGLVAYEQYF. DNA for the CDR3: TGTGCCAGCAGCCCCCGGGACAGGGGGCTCGTAGCCTACGAGCAGTACTTC.

The chain combines TRBV5-4 with TRBJ2-1; 7 positions match TRBD1. Trimming removed 6 bases from V and 6 bases from J; junction bases left unmatched: 18. Per germline, CDR1 SGHNT and CDR2 YYREEE (reference sequence). CDR3 length: 17 residues. CDR3: CASTSYPGQMGSNEQFF. DNA for the CDR3: TGTGCCAGCACCTCCTACCCGGGACAGATGGGGAGCAATGAGCAGTTCTTC.

By sample fraction, this clone is medium-sized. Additional DNA sequences in this sample encode the identical CDR3. CDR3 loop: CASSDGGGAGETQYF. The CDR3 DNA follows: TGTGCCAGCAGTGACGGCGGGGGGGCGGGAGAGACCCAGTACTTC. J is TRBJ2-5 and V is TRBV2; 9 nucleotides align to TRBD2. V trimming: 3 bases; J trimming: 4 bases; junction bases outside the gene matches: 6. The CDR3 is 15 amino acids. CDR1 is SNHLY and CDR2 is FYNNEI in the germline V gene. The full variable domain, completed using reference TRBV2 and TRBJ2-5, is EPEVTQTPSHQVTQMGQEVILRCVPISNHLYFYWYRQILGQKVEFLVSFYNNEISEKSEIFDDQFSVERPDGSNFTLKIRSTKLEDSAMYFCASSDGGGAGETQYFGPGTRLLVL.

V and J are TRBV6-5 and TRBJ1-1; D not resolved. The CDR3 is made up of 13 amino acids. The V gene lost 0 bases and the J gene lost 5 bases, with 7 bases spanning the gap. Germline CDR1 reads MNHEY; CDR2 reads SVGAGI. The chain's CDR3 is CASSYSGGTEAFF. The CDR3 coding sequence is TGTGCCAGCAGTTACTCCGGAGGGACTGAAGCTTTCTTT.

V is TRBV7-6 and J is TRBJ2-1, with 8 nucleotides matching TRBD1. Germline lookup yields CDR1 SGHVS and CDR2 FNYEAQ. The CDR3 totals 16 residues. V was clipped by 5 bases and J by 4 bases; unmatched bases: 10. The DNA of the CDR3 is TGTGCCAGCAGCCTCGTGGGGACAGGAGCATACAATGAGCAGTTCTTC. Protein product: CASSLVGTGAYNEQFF.

This clone was counted a single time. The V call is TRBV13, the J call TRBJ2-2; weak D call: TRBD2 (5 bases). Germline CDR1 and CDR2: PRHDT and FYEKMQ (reference sequence). The CDR3 loop spans 16 amino acids. Trimming removed 5 bases at V and 3 bases at J, with 16 bases between. CDR3 in DNA: TGTGCCAGCAGCCCCCAACTAGGGTCGGACACCGGGGAGCTGTTTTTT. Amino acids: CASSPQLGSDTGELFF. The whole variable domain, filled in from reference TRBV13 and TRBJ2-2, reads AAGVIQSPRHLIKEKRETATLKCYPIPRHDTVYWYQQGPGQDPQFLISFYEKMQSDKGSIPDRFSAQQFSDYHSELNMSSLELGDSALYFCASSPQLGSDTGELFFGEGSRLTVL.

The chain is built from TRBV5-1 and TRBJ2-1; possibly TRBD2 for D (6 bases). V was cut by 1 base and J by 5 bases, with 13 bases left in between. The CDR3 totals 15 residues. Germline values: CDR1 SGHRS, CDR2 YFSETQ. CDR3 coding DNA: TGCGCCAGCAGCTTGTGGGAGGAGGGCCACAATGAGCAGTTCTTC. It encodes CASSLWEEGHNEQFF.

The gene calls are TRBV4-1 and TRBJ1-2; 7 nucleotides line up with TRBD1. The CDR3 covers 15 residues. The ends lost 3 bases at V and 5 bases at J; junction bases unmatched: 9. Germline V gives CDR1 MGHRA, CDR2 YSYEKL. The CDR3 protein is CASSQEFTGEYGYTF. The CDR3 region has the DNA TGCGCCAGCAGCCAGGAATTCACAGGGGAATATGGCTACACCTTC.

This sequence joins TRBV6-5 and TRBJ2-3; D tentatively fits TRBD1 or TRBD2 (5 bases each). Per germline, CDR1 MNHEY and CDR2 SVGAGI. The V end was cut by 8 bases, the J end by 0 bases, with 15 bases between. The CDR3 is 15 amino acids. The CDR3, as DNA: TGTGCCAGCGGAACCGGGACGGGAAGCACAGATACGCAGTATTTT. This codes for CASGTGTGSTDTQYF.

The rearrangement joins TRBV6-5 to TRBJ2-7; TRBD1 matches 9 bases. Germline lookup yields CDR1 MNHEY and CDR2 SVGAGI. With 5 bases clipped from V and 7 bases from J, the junction kept 6 bases outside the gene matches. This CDR3 has 13 residues. DNA for the CDR3: TGTGCCAGCAGTCAATACAGGGGGCAGGAGCAGTACTTC. Its translation: CASSQYRGQEQYF.

V and J are TRBV4-2 and TRBJ2-1; 7 bases are shared with TRBD2. The CDR3 is 17 amino acids. CDR1 and CDR2 from the germline V gene are LGHNA and YNFKEQ. The trim removed 2 bases at V and 3 bases at J, leaving 10 bases unmatched. The CDR3 region has the DNA TGTGCCAGCAGCCAACTAACGGCGGGAGTGTACTACAATGAGCAGTTCTTC. Translation gives CASSQLTAGVYYNEQFF.

This CDR3 is CASSLPSYEQYF. Here the CDR3 DNA reads TGTGCCAGCAGTTTACCGTCCTACGAGCAGTACTTC. The chain recombines TRBV28 with TRBJ2-7; no clear D. Germline values: CDR1 MDHEN, CDR2 SYDVKM. Trimming shortened V by 2 bases and J by 1 base, and 3 bases separated the two germline ends. The CDR3 runs to 12 residues.

CDR3 residues: CASSHAPGQGNEKLFF. The CDR3, as DNA: TGCGCCAGCAGCCACGCCCCCGGACAGGGAAATGAAAAACTGTTTTTT. The chain uses TRBV4-1 and TRBJ1-4; 8 positions agree with TRBD1. Germline V gene lookup returns CDR1 MGHRA and CDR2 YSYEKL. The CDR3 extends over 16 amino acids. The junction had 8 bases not matched to a gene; V was cut back by 3 bases and J by 5 bases.

This chain uses TRBV29-1 with TRBJ1-2; D is perhaps TRBD1 (5 bases). The germline gives CDR1 SQVTM, CDR2 ANQGSEA. The CDR3 loop spans 13 amino acids. With 2 bases removed from V and 3 bases from J, the gap between germline ends came to 10 bases. CDR3 in DNA: TGCAGCGTTGAAAGGGGTAACCACTATGGCTACACCTTC. Translated, it gives CSVERGNHYGYTF.

The chain combines TRBV19 with TRBJ2-2; D possibly corresponds to TRBD2 (6 bases). The CDR3 extends over 12 amino acids. Germline CDR1 LNHDA, CDR2 SQIVND (reference sequence). V was clipped by 6 bases and J by 7 bases, with 9 bases between them. The CDR3 region is CASRTGGGELFF. The DNA for the CDR3 is TGTGCCAGTAGGACCGGGGGCGGGGAGCTGTTTTTT.

This clone occurred a few times. This chain joins TRBV6-1 and TRBJ2-7; perhaps TRBD2 as D (5 bases). Germline assignment: CDR1 MNHNS and CDR2 SASEGT. The CDR3 covers 15 residues. V dropped 1 base and J dropped 1 base, with 11 bases sitting between them. In nucleotides, the CDR3 is TGTGCCAGCAGTGAAGGGGTAGCGTCGTCCTACGAGCAGTACTTC. This codes for CASSEGVASSYEQYF.

The chain has TRBV4-1 and TRBJ1-1; 7 nucleotides match TRBD1. The J segment lost 1 base and the V segment lost 4 bases, leaving 6 bases of the junction unmatched. This CDR3 has 15 residues. CDR1 is MGHRA and CDR2 is YSYEKL in the germline V gene. The CDR3 sequence is CASSLGQESNTEAFF. DNA for the CDR3: TGCGCCAGCAGCCTAGGACAGGAGTCGAACACTGAAGCTTTCTTT.

The chain joins TRBV19 to TRBJ2-3, with 9 bases that match TRBD1. Germline trimming cut 5 bases from V and 5 bases from J; bases unmatched to any gene: 14. The CDR3 contains 17 residues. Germline assignment: CDR1 LNHDA and CDR2 SQIVND (reference sequence). The CDR3 DNA sequence: TGTGCCAGTAGTCTAGGGACAGGGTCATGGGTCGGAGATACGCAGTATTTT. Its translation: CASSLGTGSWVGDTQYF.

The chain combines TRBV5-5 with TRBJ1-2, with D perhaps TRBD1 (6 bases). This CDR3 has 15 amino acids. Per germline, CDR1 SGHKS and CDR2 YYEKEE (reference sequence). With 6 bases removed from V and 0 bases from J, the gap between germline ends came to 15 bases. The CDR3 DNA follows: TGTGCCAGCACCTTTATGGACAGCGCTAACTATGGCTACACCTTC. Protein product: CASTFMDSANYGYTF.

The chain uses TRBV7-4 and TRBJ2-7; D is perhaps TRBD2 (5 bases). Looked up from germline, CDR1 is SGHVT and CDR2 is SQSDAQ. Trimming stripped 1 base from V and 5 bases from J, with 18 bases between. The CDR3 covers 16 residues. The CDR3 DNA sequence: TGTGCCAGCAGCTTAGTGGGGTGGGAGTTAGCCCACGAGCAGTACTTC. Translation gives CASSLVGWELAHEQYF.

The rearrangement joins TRBV4-1 to TRBJ2-3; 8 bases fit TRBD1. Per germline, CDR1 MGHRA and CDR2 YSYEKL. This CDR3 region has 15 residues. V was clipped by 0 bases and J by 5 bases; unmatched bases: 4. The CDR3 DNA sequence: TGCGCCAGCAGCCAAGAGGACAGGGTTTTAGATACGCAGTATTTT. This gives the protein CASSQEDRVLDTQYF.

The V and J genes are TRBV14 and TRBJ2-7; 10 bases are shared with TRBD2. Germline V gene lookup returns CDR1 SGHDN and CDR2 FVKESK. The CDR3 spans 15 residues. V shed 3 bases and J 2 bases; nucleotides not matched to a gene: 4. CDR3 sequence reads: CASSQSGRAPYEQYF. The CDR3 coding sequence is TGTGCCAGCAGCCAGAGCGGGAGGGCACCCTACGAGCAGTACTTC.

This clone was observed once. A read error may produce the germline difference seen at one junction end. The chain links TRBV7-9 to TRBJ1-2; D is unclear. The CDR3 runs to 12 residues. CDR1 is SEHNR, CDR2 FQNEAQ, per germline (reference sequence). The chain's CDR3 is CASSLERYGCTF. The CDR3 DNA is TGTGCCAGCAGCTTAGAACGGTATGGCTGCACCTTC.

The rearrangement uses TRBV5-4 and TRBJ2-3; D not certain. This CDR3 comprises 11 residues. V was pared by 2 bases and J by 2 bases, with 0 bases between. CDR1 and CDR2 from the germline V gene are SGHNT and YYREEE (reference sequence). CDR3 sequence: CASSFTDTQYF. The CDR3 DNA is TGTGCCAGCAGCTTCACAGATACGCAGTATTTT.

V gene TRBV6-5 combines with J gene TRBJ2-7, with D unresolved. Trimming took off 0 bases at V and 0 bases at J, with 6 bases between the two ends. The germline V gene encodes CDR1 MNHEY and CDR2 SVGAGI. The CDR3 runs to 14 residues. This CDR3 is CASSYSLGSYEQYF. As DNA, the CDR3 is TGTGCCAGCAGTTACTCGTTGGGCTCCTACGAGCAGTACTTC.